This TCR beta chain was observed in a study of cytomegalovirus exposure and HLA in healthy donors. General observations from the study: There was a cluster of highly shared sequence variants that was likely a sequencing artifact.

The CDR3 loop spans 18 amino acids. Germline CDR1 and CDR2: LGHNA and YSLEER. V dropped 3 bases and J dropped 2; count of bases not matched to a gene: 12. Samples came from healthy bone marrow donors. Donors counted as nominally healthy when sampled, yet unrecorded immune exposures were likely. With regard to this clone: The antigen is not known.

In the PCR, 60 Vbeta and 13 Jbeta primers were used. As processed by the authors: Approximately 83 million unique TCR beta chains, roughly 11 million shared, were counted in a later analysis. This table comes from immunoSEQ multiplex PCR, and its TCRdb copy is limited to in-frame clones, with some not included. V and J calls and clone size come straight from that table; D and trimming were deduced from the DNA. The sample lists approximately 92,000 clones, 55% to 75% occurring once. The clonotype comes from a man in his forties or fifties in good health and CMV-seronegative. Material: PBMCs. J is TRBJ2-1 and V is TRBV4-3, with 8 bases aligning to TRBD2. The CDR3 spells CASSQGREREYTYNEQFF. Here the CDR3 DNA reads TGCGCCAGCAGCCAGGGTAGGGAGCGGGAGTACACCTACAATGAGCAGTTCTTC.